These T cell receptor beta chains were read from a single sample in a study of radiation and T cells in renal cell carcinoma. Using immunoSEQ multiplex PCR, the repertoire was profiled, and TCRdb retains in-frame clones only, with some absent. The sample includes about 91,000 clones, 82% of them seen just once. Source: blood, taken from a patient whose treatment included radiotherapy and nephrectomy. The receptors derive from a man aged 55-75 years with renal cell carcinoma. The CDR3 runs from the conserved cysteine through the conserved F or W. A D gene is named only where the DNA matches it firmly. The size entry is marked missing in some rows and otherwise reads once, few, many or a size class.

cdr3_nt cdr3_aa j_call v_call d_call clone_size
TGTGCCAGCAGTGTCGTTCAAGGATCCTACGAGCAGTACTTC CASSVVQGSYEQYF TRBJ2-7 TRBV27 - -
TGTGCCAGCAGCTTACTAGCTGCTAGCTCCTACGAGCAGTACTTC CASSLLAASSYEQYF TRBJ2-7 TRBV7-2 - -
TGTGCCAGTAGTATAGATCACGGCATCAGGGGCGCGTACAATGAGCAGTTCTTC CASSIDHGIRGAYNEQFF TRBJ2-1 TRBV19 - -
TGCGCCAGCAGCCAAGTTGCGGGAGAGACCCAGTACTTC CASSQVAGETQYF TRBJ2-5 TRBV4-1 - many
TGTGCCAGCAGTTTGACAAGAAACACTGAAGCTTTCTTT CASSLTRNTEAFF TRBJ1-1 TRBV14 - -
TGTGCCAGCAGCTTTCACAGGGGCGAGCAGTTCTTC CASSFHRGEQFF TRBJ2-1 TRBV7-9 TRBD1 -
TGTGCCAGCAGCTTAATCGCGAATGACAATGAGCAGTTCTTC CASSLIANDNEQFF TRBJ2-1 TRBV7-9 - -
TGTGCCGTGAGGGGCGGACAAGAGACCTACGAGCAGTACTTC CAVRGGQETYEQYF TRBJ2-7 TRBV19 - -
TGTGCCAGCTCACCACCGATGGGGAATGAGCAGTTCTTC CASSPPMGNEQFF TRBJ2-1 TRBV18 - -
TGCGCCAGCAGCGGGGATGGCGGCACCGGGGAGCTGTTTTTT CASSGDGGTGELFF TRBJ2-2 TRBV5-1 - -
TGTGCCAGCAGCTTAGGAAGGGAGAACACTGAAGCTTTCTTT CASSLGRENTEAFF TRBJ1-1 TRBV7-9 - -
TGTGCCAGCAGCTTAAGTACCCGGACTCGAGGGAGGCATACGCAGTATTTT CASSLSTRTRGRHTQYF TRBJ2-3 TRBV7-2 - -
TGTGCCAGCAGTTTATCTCTAGCGGTTTCGGCCGGGGAGCTGTTTTTT CASSLSLAVSAGELFF TRBJ2-2 TRBV27 TRBD2 -
TGCGCCAGCAGCTTGGCCGCTAGTCTCGACGAGCAGTACTTC CASSLAASLDEQYF TRBJ2-7 TRBV5-1 - -
TGTGCCAGCAGCTCACGGAGCGATGATTGGGGTGGCGGGGAGCTGTTTTTT CASSSRSDDWGGGELFF TRBJ2-2 TRBV11-3 - -
TGTGCCAGCAGCAAATACTACAGCCATTTCAGCTCCTACGAGCAGTACTTC CASSKYYSHFSSYEQYF TRBJ2-7 TRBV21-1 - -
TGTGCCAGCAGCCCAGCTAGGGGGCAGCTGCCCCAGCATTTT CASSPARGQLPQHF TRBJ1-5 TRBV27 TRBD1 -
TGTGCCAGCAGCTTATCTAGGGCCGCCGGGGAGCTGTTTTTT CASSLSRAAGELFF TRBJ2-2 TRBV11-3 - -
TGTGCCAGCAAGACTAGCGCGAACACCGGGGAGCTGTTTTTT CASKTSANTGELFF TRBJ2-2 TRBV27 TRBD2 -
TGTGCCAGCGTAGAGGGGGGCCTTAGGGGGCTGTTTTTT CASVEGGLRGLFF TRBJ1-4 TRBV6-1 - -
TGTGCCAGCAGCGTTGATGTTTGGGGCACAGATACGCAGTATTTT CASSVDVWGTDTQYF TRBJ2-3 TRBV7-2 - -
TGTGCCATCAGTGAGTCGCTTGGCAGGGGGCAAACCGGGGAGCTGTTTTTT CAISESLGRGQTGELFF TRBJ2-2 TRBV10-3 TRBD1 -
TGTGCCAGCAGTTCCACCGGGACAGGGGGCGATCAGCCCCAGCATTTT CASSSTGTGGDQPQHF TRBJ1-5 TRBV6-5 TRBD1 -
TGTGCCAGCAGCCCCGGTAGGGGGGAGGGCACTGAAGCTTTCTTT CASSPGRGEGTEAFF TRBJ1-1 TRBV11-3 - -
TGTGCCAGCAGTGAAGCGCTAGTTACTTACCAGGAGAGCAATCAGCCCCAGCATTTT CASSEALVTYQESNQPQHF TRBJ1-5 TRBV6-1 - -
TGTGCCAGCAGTGAAAATAGGAATGGCTACACCTTC CASSENRNGYTF TRBJ1-2 TRBV25-1 - -
TGTGCCAGCAGCTTAGAACAGCGGGAAAAGCAAGAGACCCAGTACTTC CASSLEQREKQETQYF TRBJ2-5 TRBV7-2 TRBD2 -
TGTGCCAGCAGGGCCCCAGCGGGCGCGGACACTGAAGCTTTCTTT CASRAPAGADTEAFF TRBJ1-1 TRBV6-1 - -
TGTGCCACGGCCTCGGGACAGCAAGAGACCCAGTACTTC CATASGQQETQYF TRBJ2-5 TRBV10-3 TRBD1 -
TGTGCCACAAGCCAGTCTAGCACAGATACGCAGTATTTT CATSQSSTDTQYF TRBJ2-3 TRBV6-5 - -
TGTGCCAGCAGTCGGACGGGGGGGGCGCGTGTGAATGAGCAGTTCTTC CASSRTGGARVNEQFF TRBJ2-1 TRBV2 TRBD2 few
TGCGCCAGCAGTGAGTCAAGGAGCTCCTACAATGAGCAGTTCTTC CASSESRSSYNEQFF TRBJ2-1 TRBV10-1 - -
TGTGCCAGCAGCCAAGAAGCAGTCTCCCACATAGGGACCCAGTACTTC CASSQEAVSHIGTQYF TRBJ2-5 TRBV14 - -
TGCAGCGTTCTTGGGGCTGGGGCCAACGTCCTGACTTTC CSVLGAGANVLTF TRBJ2-6 TRBV29-1 - few
TGTGCCAGCTCACCGAACGGGACTCCGGTAGCGGGGGGCTACACCTTC CASSPNGTPVAGGYTF TRBJ1-2 TRBV18 - -
TGTGCCAGCAGTGAACCCAACAGGGGTAAGAATCAGCCCCAGCATTTT CASSEPNRGKNQPQHF TRBJ1-5 TRBV2 TRBD1 -
TGTGCCAGCAGTCGGGTAGCGGGGGACTACAATGAGCAGTTCTTC CASSRVAGDYNEQFF TRBJ2-1 TRBV25-1 TRBD2 few
TGTGCCAGCTCAGTCATGGGGGGCACGAACACCGGGGAGCTGTTTTTT CASSVMGGTNTGELFF TRBJ2-2 TRBV18 - -
TGTGCCAGCAGCTTGGGCCAGGGGGTGGGAGCTTTCTTT CASSLGQGVGAFF TRBJ1-1 TRBV5-4 TRBD1 -
TGTGCCAGCAGTTTAAACTCAGGTTTAATGGGCCTTGAAAAACTGTTTTTT CASSLNSGLMGLEKLFF TRBJ1-4 TRBV28 - -
TGTGCCAGCAGCGGGATAGAAAGGGAAAAACTGTTTTTT CASSGIEREKLFF TRBJ1-4 TRBV6-1 - -
TGTGCCAGCAGTCTATCTTCCGGAGGGAGCACTGAAGCTTTCTTT CASSLSSGGSTEAFF TRBJ1-1 TRBV28 - -
TGTGTCAGCAGTTTGCCGCGTCTAGCGGGAAAGCAGTACTTC CVSSLPRLAGKQYF TRBJ2-7 TRBV28 TRBD2 -
TGTGCCAGCAGTGAACAGAATAGCAATCAGCCCCAGCATTTT CASSEQNSNQPQHF TRBJ1-5 TRBV6-1 - -
TGTGCCAGCAGCTTAGAACCTAGCGGGAGCTACGAGCAGTACTTC CASSLEPSGSYEQYF TRBJ2-7 TRBV7-2 TRBD2 -
TGTGCCAGCAGTGAACTAGGGTCCGTCCAAGAGACCCAGTACTTC CASSELGSVQETQYF TRBJ2-5 TRBV25-1 - once
TGTGCCAGCAGTACCTGGACAGGGTCCGGGGAGCTGTTTTTT CASSTWTGSGELFF TRBJ2-2 TRBV25-1 TRBD1 -
TGTGCCTGGAGTGTCTCGGGACACTCCTACGAGCAGTACTTC CAWSVSGHSYEQYF TRBJ2-7 TRBV30 - once
TGTGCCAGCAGCTTCCCGGACAAGCAGGATGAGCAGTTCTTC CASSFPDKQDEQFF TRBJ2-1 TRBV5-4 - -
TGTGCCAGCAGGGCAAACAGGGGACCCTCCTACGAGCAGTACTTC CASRANRGPSYEQYF TRBJ2-7 TRBV6-1 TRBD1 few
TGCAGCGTTGAAGAGGGACCCGGGATTCTGCAGTACTTC CSVEEGPGILQYF TRBJ2-7 TRBV29-1 - -
TGTGCCAGCAGCCAAGATTTTGTTGAGCGGGAGTGGGGCACAGATACGCAGTATTTT CASSQDFVEREWGTDTQYF TRBJ2-3 TRBV14 TRBD2 -
TGTGCCATCAACGGTCAGACGGGGGGAAGATACACCGGGGAGCTGTTTTTT CAINGQTGGRYTGELFF TRBJ2-2 TRBV10-3 TRBD2 -
TGCAGCGTTGGTGTCAACACTGAAGCTTTCTTT CSVGVNTEAFF TRBJ1-1 TRBV29-1 - few
TGCGCCAGCACCCCTGATGGAGTGGGGGAGCAGTACTTC CASTPDGVGEQYF TRBJ2-7 TRBV5-1 - few
TGTGCCAGCACCCCCGATGGTATCTATGGCTACACCTTC CASTPDGIYGYTF TRBJ1-2 TRBV2 - -
TGTGCCAGCAGCCAAACAAGCCTCAAACTAGCGGGAGAAGACAATGAGCAGTTCTTC CASSQTSLKLAGEDNEQFF TRBJ2-1 TRBV4-2 TRBD2 -
TGTGCCAGCATGTCAGCTGGCACCGGGGAGCTGTTTTTT CASMSAGTGELFF TRBJ2-2 TRBV2 - -
TGTGCCAGCAGCTTAAGCCTAGCGGGTGTCCAGTTCTTC CASSLSLAGVQFF TRBJ2-1 TRBV11-3 TRBD2 -
TGTGCCAGCACCCAGCGGGAGGGGTACGAGCAGTACTTC CASTQREGYEQYF TRBJ2-7 TRBV6-1 TRBD2 few